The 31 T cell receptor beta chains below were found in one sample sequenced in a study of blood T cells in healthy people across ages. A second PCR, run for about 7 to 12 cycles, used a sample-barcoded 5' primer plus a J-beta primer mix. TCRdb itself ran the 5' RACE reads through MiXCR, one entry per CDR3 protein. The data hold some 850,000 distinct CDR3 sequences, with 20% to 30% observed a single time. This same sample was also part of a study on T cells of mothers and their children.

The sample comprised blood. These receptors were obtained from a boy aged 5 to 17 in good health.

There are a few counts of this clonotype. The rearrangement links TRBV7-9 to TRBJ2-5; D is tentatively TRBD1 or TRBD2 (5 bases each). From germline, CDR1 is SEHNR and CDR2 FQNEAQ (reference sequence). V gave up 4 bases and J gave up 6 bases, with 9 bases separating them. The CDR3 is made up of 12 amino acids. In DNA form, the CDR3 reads TGTGCCAGCAGCTGGGGGTCCAAGACCCAGTACTTC. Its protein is CASSWGSKTQYF.

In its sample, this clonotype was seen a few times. The CDR3 DNA sequence: TGCGCCAGCAGCTTGACCTCCCACGTCTTGGAGGCAGATACGCAGTATTTT. This codes for CASSLTSHVLEADTQYF. This chain uses TRBV5-1 with TRBJ2-3, with D perhaps TRBD2 (5 bases). Germline V gene data show CDR1 as SGHRS and CDR2 as YFSETQ. Trimming took 1 base from V and 4 from J, leaving 19 bases between them. This CDR3 comprises 17 residues.

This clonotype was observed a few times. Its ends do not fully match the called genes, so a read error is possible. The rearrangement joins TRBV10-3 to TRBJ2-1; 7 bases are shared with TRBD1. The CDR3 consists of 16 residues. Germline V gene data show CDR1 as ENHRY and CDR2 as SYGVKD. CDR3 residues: CAISESIKGAYNEQFF. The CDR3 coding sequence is TGTGCCATCAGTGAGTCGATCAAGGGGGCTTACAACGAGCAGTTCTTC.

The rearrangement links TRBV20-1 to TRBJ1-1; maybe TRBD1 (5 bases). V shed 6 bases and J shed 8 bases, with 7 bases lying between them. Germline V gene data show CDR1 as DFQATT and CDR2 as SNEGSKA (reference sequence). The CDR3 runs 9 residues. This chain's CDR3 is CSATVEAFF. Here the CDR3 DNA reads TGCAGTGCGACAGTAGAAGCTTTCTTT.

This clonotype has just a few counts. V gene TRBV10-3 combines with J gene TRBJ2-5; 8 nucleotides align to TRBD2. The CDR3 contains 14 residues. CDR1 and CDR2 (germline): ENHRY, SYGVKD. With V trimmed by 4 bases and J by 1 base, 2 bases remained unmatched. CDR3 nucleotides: TGTGCCATCAGTGCCAGCGGGGGCCAAGAGACCCAGTACTTC. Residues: CAISASGGQETQYF.

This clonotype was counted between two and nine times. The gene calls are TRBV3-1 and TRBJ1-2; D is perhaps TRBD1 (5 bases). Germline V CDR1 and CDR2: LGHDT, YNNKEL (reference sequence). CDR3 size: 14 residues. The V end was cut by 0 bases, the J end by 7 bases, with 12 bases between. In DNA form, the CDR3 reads TGTGCCAGCAGCCAAGAGGGAGGGGATGGTGGCTACACCTTC. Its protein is CASSQEGGDGGYTF.

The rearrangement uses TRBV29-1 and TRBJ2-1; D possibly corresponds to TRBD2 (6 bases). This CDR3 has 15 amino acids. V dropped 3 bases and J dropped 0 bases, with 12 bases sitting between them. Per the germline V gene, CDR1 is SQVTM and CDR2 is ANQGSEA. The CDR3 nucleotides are TGCAGCGTTGAGTATGTAGCGGACTCCTACAATGAGCAGTTCTTC. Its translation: CSVEYVADSYNEQFF.

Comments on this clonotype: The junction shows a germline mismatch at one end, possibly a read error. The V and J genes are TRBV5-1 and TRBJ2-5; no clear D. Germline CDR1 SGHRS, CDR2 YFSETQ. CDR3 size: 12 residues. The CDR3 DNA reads TGTGCCAGCAGCTTGACGAAAGAGACCCAGTACTTC. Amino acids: CASSLTKETQYF.

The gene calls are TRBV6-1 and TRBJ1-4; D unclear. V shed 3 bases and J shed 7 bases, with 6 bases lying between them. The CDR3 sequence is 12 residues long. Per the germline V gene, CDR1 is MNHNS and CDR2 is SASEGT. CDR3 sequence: CASSERPEKLFF. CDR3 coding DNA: TGTGCCAGCAGTGAGCGACCTGAAAAACTGTTTTTT.

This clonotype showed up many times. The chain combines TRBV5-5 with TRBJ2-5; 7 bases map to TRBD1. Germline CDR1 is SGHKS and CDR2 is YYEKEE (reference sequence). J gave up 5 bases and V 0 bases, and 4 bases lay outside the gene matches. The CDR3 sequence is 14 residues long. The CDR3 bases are TGTGCCAGCAGCTTGGAGGGGGCTCCGGAGACCCAGTACTTC. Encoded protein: CASSLEGAPETQYF.

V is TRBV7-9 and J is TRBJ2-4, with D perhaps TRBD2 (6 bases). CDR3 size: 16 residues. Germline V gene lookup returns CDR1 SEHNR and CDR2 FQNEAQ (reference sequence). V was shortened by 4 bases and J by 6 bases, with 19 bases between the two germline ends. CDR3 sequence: CASSYLGTLGGNIQYF. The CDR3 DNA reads TGTGCCAGCAGCTACCTCGGGACTCTGGGAGGAAACATTCAGTACTTC.

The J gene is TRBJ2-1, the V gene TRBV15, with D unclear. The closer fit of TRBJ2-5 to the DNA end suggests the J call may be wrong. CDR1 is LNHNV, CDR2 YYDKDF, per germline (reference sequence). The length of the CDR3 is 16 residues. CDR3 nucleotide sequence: TGTGCCACCAGCAGCTTCACCCCGAGGCAGCGAGAGACCCAGTACTTC. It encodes CATSSFTPRQRETQYF.

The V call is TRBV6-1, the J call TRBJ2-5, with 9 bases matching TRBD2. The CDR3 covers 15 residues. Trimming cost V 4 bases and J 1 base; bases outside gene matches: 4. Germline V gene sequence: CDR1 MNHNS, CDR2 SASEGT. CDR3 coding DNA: TGTGCCAGCAGTGGGGCTAGCGGGGCCCAAGAGACCCAGTACTTC. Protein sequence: CASSGASGAQETQYF.

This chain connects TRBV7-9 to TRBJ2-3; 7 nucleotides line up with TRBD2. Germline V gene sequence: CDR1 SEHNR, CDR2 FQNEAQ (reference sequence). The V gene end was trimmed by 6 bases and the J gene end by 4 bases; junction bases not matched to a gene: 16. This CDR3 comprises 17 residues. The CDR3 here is CASSPTEGLNDPDTQYF. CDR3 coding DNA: TGTGCCAGCAGTCCTACCGAGGGACTAAACGACCCAGATACGCAGTATTTT.

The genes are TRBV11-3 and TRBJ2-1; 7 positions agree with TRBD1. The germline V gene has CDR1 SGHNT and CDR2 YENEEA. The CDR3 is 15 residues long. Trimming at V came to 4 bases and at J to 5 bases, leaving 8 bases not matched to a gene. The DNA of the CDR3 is TGTGCCAGCAGCTCTAGACAGGGTAGCCACAATGAGCAGTTCTTC. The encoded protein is CASSSRQGSHNEQFF.

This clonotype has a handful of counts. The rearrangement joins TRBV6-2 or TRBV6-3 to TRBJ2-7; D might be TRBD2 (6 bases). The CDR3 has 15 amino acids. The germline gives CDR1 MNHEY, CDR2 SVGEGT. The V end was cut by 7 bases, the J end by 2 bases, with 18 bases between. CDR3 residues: CASNRGSPGAYEQYF. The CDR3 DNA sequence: TGTGCCAGCAATCGGGGGTCCCCTGGGGCCTACGAGCAGTACTTC.

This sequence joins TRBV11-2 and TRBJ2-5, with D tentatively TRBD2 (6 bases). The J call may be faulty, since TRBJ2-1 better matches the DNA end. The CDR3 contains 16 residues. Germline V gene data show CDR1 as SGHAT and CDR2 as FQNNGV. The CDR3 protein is CASSLWGGGELNEQFF. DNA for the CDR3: TGTGCCAGCAGCTTATGGGGCGGCGGGGAACTAAATGAGCAGTTCTTC.

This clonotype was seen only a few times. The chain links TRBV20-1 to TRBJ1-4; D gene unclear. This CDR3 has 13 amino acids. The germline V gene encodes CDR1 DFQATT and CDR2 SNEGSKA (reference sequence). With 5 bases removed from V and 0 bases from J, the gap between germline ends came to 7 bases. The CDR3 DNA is TGCAGTGCTCCCTCGGCAACTAATGAAAAACTGTTTTTT. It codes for CSAPSATNEKLFF.

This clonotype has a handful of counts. CDR3 region: CSAGQMINEKLFF. The CDR3 DNA is TGCAGCGCTGGACAGATGATTAATGAAAAACTGTTTTTT. The chain combines TRBV29-1 with TRBJ1-4, with D possibly matching TRBD1 (6 bases). The germline V and J ends were trimmed by 7 bases and 4 bases, with 13 bases remaining between them. CDR3 size: 13 residues. The V gene's germline CDR1 is SQVTM and CDR2 ANQGSEA.

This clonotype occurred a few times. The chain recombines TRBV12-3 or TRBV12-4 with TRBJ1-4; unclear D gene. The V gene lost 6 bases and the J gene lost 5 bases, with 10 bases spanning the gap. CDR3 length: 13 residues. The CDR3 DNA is TGTGCCAGCAGGGGCCGGAAAAATGAAAAACTGTTTTTT. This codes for CASRGRKNEKLFF.

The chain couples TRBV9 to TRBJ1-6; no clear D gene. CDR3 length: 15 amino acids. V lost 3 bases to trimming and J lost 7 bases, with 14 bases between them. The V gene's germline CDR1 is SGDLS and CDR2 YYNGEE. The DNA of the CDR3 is TGTGCCAGCAGCGCGGCGGGGAGGGAAAATTCACCCCTCCACTTT. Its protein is CASSAAGRENSPLHF.

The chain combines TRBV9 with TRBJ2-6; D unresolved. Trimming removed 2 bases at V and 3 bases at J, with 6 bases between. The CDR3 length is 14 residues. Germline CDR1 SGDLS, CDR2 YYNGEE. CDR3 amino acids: CASSVPDGANVLTF. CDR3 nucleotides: TGTGCCAGCAGCGTTCCGGATGGGGCCAACGTCCTGACTTTC.

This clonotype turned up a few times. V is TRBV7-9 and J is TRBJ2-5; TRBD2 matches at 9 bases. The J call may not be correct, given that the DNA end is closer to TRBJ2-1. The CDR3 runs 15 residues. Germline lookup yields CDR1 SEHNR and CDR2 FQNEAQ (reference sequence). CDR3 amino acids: CASSLVGLAYNEQFF. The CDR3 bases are TGTGCCAGCAGCTTAGTGGGACTAGCTTACAATGAGCAGTTCTTC.

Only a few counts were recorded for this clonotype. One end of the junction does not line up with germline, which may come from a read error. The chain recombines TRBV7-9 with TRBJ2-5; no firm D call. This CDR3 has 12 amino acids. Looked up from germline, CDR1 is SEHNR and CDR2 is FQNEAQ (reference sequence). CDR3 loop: CASSLNSYEQCF. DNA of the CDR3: TGTGCCAGCAGCTTAAACTCCTACGAGCAGTGCTTC.

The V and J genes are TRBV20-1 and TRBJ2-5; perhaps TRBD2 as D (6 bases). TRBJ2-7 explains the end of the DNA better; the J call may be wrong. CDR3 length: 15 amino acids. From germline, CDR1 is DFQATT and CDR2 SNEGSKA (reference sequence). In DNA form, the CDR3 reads TGCAGTGCTAGAGATAAAGGAGGGAGCTCCTACGAGCAGTACTTC. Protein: CSARDKGGSSYEQYF.

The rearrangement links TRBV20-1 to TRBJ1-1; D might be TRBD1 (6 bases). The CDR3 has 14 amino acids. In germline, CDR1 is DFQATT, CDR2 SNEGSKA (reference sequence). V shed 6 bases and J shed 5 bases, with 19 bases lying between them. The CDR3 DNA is TGCAGTGCCCTAGGGGGGGCCGGGGGGACTGAAGCTTTCTTT. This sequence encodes CSALGGAGGTEAFF.

The CDR3 DNA follows: TGCAGTGCTAGAGACCCCCGGGCAGGGAGCTATAATTCACCCCTCCACTTT. It yields the protein CSARDPRAGSYNSPLHF. The rearrangement links TRBV20-1 to TRBJ1-6; D possibly corresponds to TRBD1 (5 bases). V lost 0 bases to trimming and J lost 3 bases, with 15 bases between them. The CDR3 has 17 amino acids. Germline V CDR1 and CDR2: DFQATT, SNEGSKA (reference sequence).

The CDR3 is CASSGRPGHGYTF. In DNA, the CDR3 is TGTGCCAGTAGCGGAAGACCCGGGCATGGCTACACCTTC. V gene TRBV19 combines with J gene TRBJ1-2; D unresolved. Germline V lookup: CDR1 LNHDA, CDR2 SQIVND (reference sequence). The CDR3 consists of 13 residues. The V end was cut by 6 bases, the J end by 6 bases, with 14 bases between.

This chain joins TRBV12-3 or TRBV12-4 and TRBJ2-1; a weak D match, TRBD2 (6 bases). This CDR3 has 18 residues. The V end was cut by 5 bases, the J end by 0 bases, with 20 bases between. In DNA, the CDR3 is TGTGCCAGCAGTCCCCTCCCAACGCGGGGCAGCTCCTACAATGAGCAGTTCTTC. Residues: CASSPLPTRGSSYNEQFF.

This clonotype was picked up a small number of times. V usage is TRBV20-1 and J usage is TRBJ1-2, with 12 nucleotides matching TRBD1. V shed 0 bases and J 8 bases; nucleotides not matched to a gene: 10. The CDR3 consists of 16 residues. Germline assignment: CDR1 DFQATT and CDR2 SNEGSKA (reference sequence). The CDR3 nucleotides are TGCAGTGCTAGAGACCCTGGGACAGGGGGCTCTCGCGGCTACACCTTC. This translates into CSARDPGTGGSRGYTF.

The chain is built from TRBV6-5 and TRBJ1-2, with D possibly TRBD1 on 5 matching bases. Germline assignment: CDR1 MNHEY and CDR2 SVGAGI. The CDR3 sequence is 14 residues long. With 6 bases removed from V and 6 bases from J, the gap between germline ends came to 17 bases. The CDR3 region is CASRLRGGLHGYTF. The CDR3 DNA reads TGTGCCAGCAGACTACGGGGGGGTTTGCATGGCTACACCTTC.